A selection of T cell receptor beta chains follows, all from one sample in a study of beta chain features in type 1 diabetes. Repertoires were generated with immunoSEQ multiplex PCR, while TCRdb's copy carries only in-frame clones and drops some. The sample yields 600,000 to 700,000 clones, approximately 13% seen once. Sequenced: naive CD4+ T cells from blood. All receptors derive from a man younger than 40 with type 1 diabetes. Both conserved end residues are part of each CDR3. The order of the fields is D gene, J gene, V gene, clone size, CDR3 protein, CDR3 DNA. The D gene is left open where the match is weak. Some rows mark clone size as missing; the rest say once, few, many or name a class of expanded clone.

d_gene: TRBD2; j_gene: TRBJ2-7; v_gene: TRBV6-6; abundance: -; CDR3aa: CASSYSNSGGLYEQYF; CDR3nt: TGTGCCAGCAGTTACTCGAATAGCGGGGGACTCTACGAGCAGTACTTC
d_gene: TRBD1; j_gene: TRBJ1-2; v_gene: TRBV27; abundance: few; CDR3aa: CASRLTGGRGYTF; CDR3nt: TGTGCCAGCAGATTAACAGGGGGGCGAGGCTACACCTTC
d_gene: -; j_gene: TRBJ1-2; v_gene: TRBV29-1; abundance: few; CDR3aa: CSVKGRYGYTF; CDR3nt: TGCAGCGTAAAGGGGAGGTATGGCTACACCTTC
d_gene: -; j_gene: TRBJ2-2; v_gene: TRBV30; abundance: -; CDR3aa: CAWSVRPGELFF; CDR3nt: TGTGCCTGGAGTGTAAGGCCCGGGGAGCTGTTTTTT
d_gene: -; j_gene: TRBJ2-2; v_gene: TRBV7-2; abundance: few; CDR3aa: CASSPDTGELFF; CDR3nt: TGTGCCAGCAGCCCGGACACCGGGGAGCTGTTTTTT
d_gene: -; j_gene: TRBJ1-5; v_gene: TRBV19; abundance: -; CDR3aa: CASSIRREFQPQHF; CDR3nt: TGTGCCAGTAGTATTCGCAGGGAATTTCAGCCCCAGCATTTT
d_gene: -; j_gene: TRBJ1-2; v_gene: TRBV4-2; abundance: -; CDR3aa: CASSQDRGKDYGYTF; CDR3nt: TGTGCCAGCAGCCAAGATCGGGGGAAGGACTATGGCTACACCTTC
d_gene: -; j_gene: TRBJ2-7; v_gene: TRBV27; abundance: -; CDR3aa: CASSASGRTSYEQYF; CDR3nt: TGTGCCAGCAGTGCATCGGGACGGACCTCCTACGAGCAGTACTTC
d_gene: -; j_gene: TRBJ2-7; v_gene: TRBV7-9; abundance: few; CDR3aa: CASRWENYEQYF; CDR3nt: TGTGCCAGCAGGTGGGAAAACTACGAGCAGTACTTC
d_gene: -; j_gene: TRBJ1-4; v_gene: TRBV29-1; abundance: few; CDR3aa: CSVEDPGRTGEKLFF; CDR3nt: TGCAGCGTTGAAGATCCCGGACGTACGGGTGAAAAACTGTTTTTT
d_gene: -; j_gene: TRBJ2-5; v_gene: TRBV5-1; abundance: few; CDR3aa: CASSLTGRNQETQYF; CDR3nt: TGCGCCAGCAGCTTGACTGGACGGAACCAAGAGACCCAGTACTTC
d_gene: TRBD2; j_gene: TRBJ2-5; v_gene: TRBV6-6; abundance: few; CDR3aa: CASSRASGANQETQYF; CDR3nt: TGTGCCAGCAGTAGAGCTAGCGGGGCGAACCAAGAGACCCAGTACTTC
d_gene: -; j_gene: TRBJ2-3; v_gene: TRBV7-2; abundance: few; CDR3aa: CASSSVTRGMDTQYF; CDR3nt: TGTGCCAGCAGCTCCGTGACCAGGGGCATGGATACGCAGTATTTT
d_gene: -; j_gene: TRBJ1-1; v_gene: TRBV6-6; abundance: few; CDR3aa: CASTPGRTNTEAFF; CDR3nt: TGTGCCAGCACCCCTGGGCGGACCAACACTGAAGCTTTCTTT
d_gene: -; j_gene: TRBJ1-2; v_gene: TRBV4-2; abundance: few; CDR3aa: CASSQEQVGGDGYTF; CDR3nt: TGTGCCAGCAGCCAAGAGCAAGTGGGAGGGGATGGCTACACCTTC
d_gene: -; j_gene: TRBJ2-5; v_gene: TRBV2; abundance: -; CDR3aa: CATLPGQPQETQYF; CDR3nt: TGTGCCACCCTACCAGGACAGCCGCAAGAGACCCAGTACTTC
d_gene: -; j_gene: TRBJ1-5; v_gene: TRBV2; abundance: -; CDR3aa: CASSEVQGDQPQHF; CDR3nt: TGTGCCAGCAGTGAAGTTCAAGGGGACCAGCCCCAGCATTTT
d_gene: TRBD1; j_gene: TRBJ2-1; v_gene: TRBV7-2; abundance: -; CDR3aa: CASSHRQGYNEQFF; CDR3nt: TGTGCCAGCAGCCATCGACAGGGTTACAATGAGCAGTTCTTC
d_gene: -; j_gene: TRBJ1-1; v_gene: TRBV13; abundance: few; CDR3aa: CAMHTLGVNTEAFF; CDR3nt: TGTGCCATGCATACCTTGGGGGTGAACACTGAAGCTTTCTTT
d_gene: -; j_gene: TRBJ1-6; v_gene: TRBV7-9; abundance: -; CDR3aa: CASSLNQGTLHF; CDR3nt: TGTGCCAGCAGCTTAAATCAGGGAACCCTCCACTTT
d_gene: -; j_gene: TRBJ2-2; v_gene: TRBV29-1; abundance: -; CDR3aa: CSVETNANTGELFF; CDR3nt: TGCAGCGTTGAGACGAACGCGAACACCGGGGAGCTGTTTTTT
d_gene: -; j_gene: TRBJ1-4; v_gene: TRBV5-4; abundance: -; CDR3aa: CASSLGEKLFF; CDR3nt: TGTGCCAGCAGCTTGGGAGAAAAACTGTTTTTT
d_gene: -; j_gene: TRBJ2-7; v_gene: TRBV7-8; abundance: -; CDR3aa: CASSFPPGGSYEQYF; CDR3nt: TGTGCCAGCAGCTTCCCTCCCGGAGGCTCCTACGAGCAGTACTTC
d_gene: -; j_gene: TRBJ1-1; v_gene: TRBV9; abundance: few; CDR3aa: CASSAPRDGTEAFF; CDR3nt: TGTGCCAGCAGCGCGCCCAGGGACGGCACTGAAGCTTTCTTT
d_gene: TRBD1; j_gene: TRBJ1-2; v_gene: TRBV25-1; abundance: -; CDR3aa: CASSDGQGVGNYGYTF; CDR3nt: TGTGCCAGCAGTGATGGACAGGGGGTTGGTAACTATGGCTACACCTTC
d_gene: TRBD1; j_gene: TRBJ1-1; v_gene: TRBV5-1; abundance: -; CDR3aa: CASSHGQGFPEAFF; CDR3nt: TGCGCCAGCAGTCATGGACAGGGATTCCCTGAAGCTTTCTTT
d_gene: TRBD2; j_gene: TRBJ2-3; v_gene: TRBV11-3; abundance: -; CDR3aa: CASSLSGEPTDTQYF; CDR3nt: TGTGCCAGCAGCTTAAGCGGGGAGCCCACAGATACGCAGTATTTT
d_gene: -; j_gene: TRBJ1-1; v_gene: TRBV18; abundance: few; CDR3aa: CASSTAVMNTEAFF; CDR3nt: TGTGCCAGCTCGACCGCGGTCATGAACACTGAAGCTTTCTTT
d_gene: -; j_gene: TRBJ2-7; v_gene: TRBV4-2; abundance: few; CDR3aa: CASSQDSDSGSPYEQYF; CDR3nt: TGTGCCAGCAGCCAAGATTCCGATTCAGGGAGTCCCTACGAGCAGTACTTC
d_gene: -; j_gene: TRBJ1-6; v_gene: TRBV5-4; abundance: -; CDR3aa: CASSPTGTRGSPLHF; CDR3nt: TGTGCCAGCAGCCCTACCGGGACTCGGGGATCACCCCTCCACTTT
d_gene: TRBD1; j_gene: TRBJ2-2; v_gene: TRBV6-5; abundance: -; CDR3aa: CASSSSGTGKVGELFF; CDR3nt: TGTGCCAGCAGTTCCTCCGGGACAGGGAAAGTCGGGGAGCTGTTTTTT
d_gene: -; j_gene: TRBJ2-4; v_gene: TRBV7-9; abundance: -; CDR3aa: CASGQLAKNIQYF; CDR3nt: TGTGCCAGCGGTCAGCTAGCCAAAAACATTCAGTACTTC
d_gene: -; j_gene: TRBJ1-2; v_gene: TRBV4-3; abundance: -; CDR3aa: CASSQGARGTYGYTF; CDR3nt: TGCGCCAGCAGCCAAGGGGCGCGGGGGACCTATGGCTACACCTTC
d_gene: TRBD1; j_gene: TRBJ1-4; v_gene: TRBV4-3; abundance: few; CDR3aa: CASSQGQGNEKLFF; CDR3nt: TGCGCCAGCAGCCAAGGACAGGGTAATGAAAAACTGTTTTTT
d_gene: -; j_gene: TRBJ2-1; v_gene: TRBV25-1; abundance: few; CDR3aa: CASSELRGGYNEQFF; CDR3nt: TGTGCCAGCAGTGAACTCAGGGGGGGATACAATGAGCAGTTCTTC
d_gene: TRBD1; j_gene: TRBJ1-5; v_gene: TRBV7-2; abundance: -; CDR3aa: CASSMDRGNQPQHF; CDR3nt: TGTGCCAGCAGCATGGACAGGGGCAATCAGCCCCAGCATTTT
d_gene: -; j_gene: TRBJ1-2; v_gene: TRBV7-2; abundance: few; CDR3aa: CASSPRGGGSGYTF; CDR3nt: TGTGCCAGCAGCCCGAGGGGGGGAGGCTCTGGCTACACCTTC
d_gene: -; j_gene: TRBJ1-3; v_gene: TRBV6-5; abundance: -; CDR3aa: CASSQHSGNTIYF; CDR3nt: TGTGCCAGCAGTCAACACTCTGGAAACACCATATATTTT
d_gene: TRBD1; j_gene: TRBJ1-1; v_gene: TRBV18; abundance: -; CDR3aa: CASSLRQGENTEAFF; CDR3nt: TGTGCCAGCTCACTGAGACAGGGTGAGAACACTGAAGCTTTCTTT
d_gene: -; j_gene: TRBJ2-7; v_gene: TRBV4-3; abundance: few; CDR3aa: CASSRSRPGVAEQYF; CDR3nt: TGCGCCAGCAGCCGGAGTCGACCCGGCGTGGCCGAGCAGTACTTC
d_gene: -; j_gene: TRBJ1-2; v_gene: TRBV5-6; abundance: -; CDR3aa: CASSLVGNYGYTF; CDR3nt: TGTGCCAGCAGCCTGGTAGGAAACTATGGCTACACCTTC
d_gene: -; j_gene: TRBJ2-7; v_gene: TRBV2; abundance: few; CDR3aa: CASSELRARYF; CDR3nt: TGTGCCAGCAGTGAACTCAGGGCTCGGTACTTC
d_gene: TRBD2; j_gene: TRBJ2-5; v_gene: TRBV25-1; abundance: -; CDR3aa: CASGDGRATETQYF; CDR3nt: TGTGCCAGCGGTGACGGGAGGGCAACAGAGACCCAGTACTTC
d_gene: TRBD1; j_gene: TRBJ1-5; v_gene: TRBV18; abundance: -; CDR3aa: CASSPDREGAQPQHF; CDR3nt: TGTGCCAGCTCCCCCGACAGGGAAGGGGCTCAGCCCCAGCATTTT
d_gene: -; j_gene: TRBJ2-1; v_gene: TRBV25-1; abundance: few; CDR3aa: CASNVAGSSYNEQFF; CDR3nt: TGTGCCAGCAATGTCGCGGGGAGCTCCTACAATGAGCAGTTCTTC
d_gene: -; j_gene: TRBJ1-5; v_gene: TRBV10-3; abundance: -; CDR3aa: CAISESGADSNQPQHF; CDR3nt: TGTGCCATCAGTGAGTCGGGGGCTGATAGCAATCAGCCCCAGCATTTT
d_gene: TRBD2; j_gene: TRBJ2-1; v_gene: TRBV5-6; abundance: -; CDR3aa: CASSLGGIAGLTYNEQFF; CDR3nt: TGTGCCAGCAGCTTGGGTGGAATCGCGGGACTAACTTACAATGAGCAGTTCTTC
d_gene: -; j_gene: TRBJ2-5; v_gene: TRBV6-1; abundance: -; CDR3aa: CASSRPVLGQETQYF; CDR3nt: TGTGCCAGCAGCCGACCGGTCCTGGGCCAAGAGACCCAGTACTTC
d_gene: TRBD1; j_gene: TRBJ2-7; v_gene: TRBV19; abundance: few; CDR3aa: CASSKSTGTYEQYF; CDR3nt: TGTGCCAGTAGTAAATCGACAGGGACCTACGAGCAGTACTTC
d_gene: -; j_gene: TRBJ1-2; v_gene: TRBV2; abundance: -; CDR3aa: CASSTKSDGGRGYTF; CDR3nt: TGTGCCAGCAGTACCAAATCGGACGGCGGGCGCGGCTACACCTTC
d_gene: -; j_gene: TRBJ2-5; v_gene: TRBV14; abundance: -; CDR3aa: CASSPGTLPLQETQYF; CDR3nt: TGTGCCAGCAGCCCCGGGACTTTGCCTCTCCAAGAGACCCAGTACTTC
d_gene: -; j_gene: TRBJ2-3; v_gene: TRBV18; abundance: few; CDR3aa: CASSPQSTDTQYF; CDR3nt: TGTGCCAGCTCACCACAAAGCACAGATACGCAGTATTTT
d_gene: TRBD1; j_gene: TRBJ1-1; v_gene: TRBV2; abundance: few; CDR3aa: CASTRDRGSTEAFF; CDR3nt: TGTGCCAGCACTCGGGACAGGGGAAGCACTGAAGCTTTCTTT
d_gene: -; j_gene: TRBJ2-3; v_gene: TRBV6-5; abundance: few; CDR3aa: CRTDYSTDTQYF; CDR3nt: TGCAGAACAGATTATAGCACAGATACGCAGTATTTT
d_gene: TRBD1; j_gene: TRBJ2-1; v_gene: TRBV7-2; abundance: few; CDR3aa: CASSPGTGVNEQFF; CDR3nt: TGTGCCAGCAGCCCCGGGACAGGGGTCAATGAGCAGTTCTTC
d_gene: TRBD1; j_gene: TRBJ1-3; v_gene: TRBV29-1; abundance: -; CDR3aa: CSVVWATGLGNTIYF; CDR3nt: TGCAGCGTTGTATGGGCGACAGGGCTTGGAAACACCATATATTTT
d_gene: TRBD1; j_gene: TRBJ2-6; v_gene: TRBV11-2; abundance: few; CDR3aa: CASSPRDRNPGANVLTF; CDR3nt: TGTGCCAGCAGCCCCCGGGACAGGAACCCTGGGGCCAACGTCCTGACTTTC